This T cell receptor beta chain was obtained from a study of cytomegalovirus exposure and HLA in healthy donors. The ends were cut back, 5 bases at V and 1 base at J, with 18 bases in the middle. There are 16 residues in the CDR3. Germline CDR1 and CDR2: SGHRS and YFSETQ. 13 Jbeta primers and 60 Vbeta primers were used for the PCR. The repertoire was sequenced with immunoSEQ multiplex PCR; TCRdb's copy has only in-frame clones and lacks some. This repertoire shows more than 85,000 clones, roughly 80% found once; its top ten account for 9.6%. Study observations and caveats: The number of N-insertions in an Asian-associated ancestry cluster was reportedly below the roughly 670-donor mean in a later analysis. Sequence variants that were highly shared formed a cluster that was likely a sequencing artifact. Cytomegalovirus association was assigned to approximately 160 TCR beta chains.

Comments on this clone: Its antigen is unknown.

The chain carries TRBV5-1 and TRBJ1-1; D perhaps matches TRBD1 (5 bases). The sequencing sample was made of PBMCs. This TCR derives from a male donor in good health and CMV-seropositive. DNA for the CDR3: TGCGCCAGCAGTGGTGTAGGCGGAGGGGCGAACACTGAAGCTTTCTTT. Protein product: CASSGVGGGANTEAFF.